This passage covers 25 T cell receptor beta chains from one sample sequenced in a study of chemoradiotherapy in HPV16-positive cancers. The data were produced by immunoSEQ multiplex PCR, yet TCRdb's version contains in-frame clones alone and is incomplete. The sample has more than 10,000 clones; roughly nine tenths are singletons. The material was blood, obtained from a patient who underwent chemoradiotherapy. These receptors were taken from a human donor with HPV-associated anogenital cancer.

This chain links TRBV29-1 with TRBJ2-3; D might be TRBD2 (5 bases). CDR3 length: 13 amino acids. V lost 4 bases and J 0 bases, leaving 8 bases between the germline ends. Germline V gene sequence: CDR1 SQVTM, CDR2 ANQGSEA. For the CDR3, the DNA is TGCAGCGTTGGAGGGCTTAGCACAGATACGCAGTATTTT. Amino acid sequence: CSVGGLSTDTQYF.

The chain links TRBV6-5 to TRBJ2-1, with D possibly being TRBD1 or TRBD2 (5 bases each). V was cut by 0 bases and J by 2 bases, with 11 bases left in between. Germline assignment: CDR1 MNHEY and CDR2 SVGAGI. CDR3 size: 16 residues. The CDR3 bases are TGTGCCAGCAGTTACTCACCCAGAGGGGCCTACAATGAGCAGTTCTTC. As protein: CASSYSPRGAYNEQFF.

The gene calls are TRBV9 and TRBJ1-1, with D possibly TRBD1 on 6 matching bases. Germline V lookup: CDR1 SGDLS, CDR2 YYNGEE. V lost 0 bases to trimming and J lost 4 bases, with 16 bases between them. The CDR3 loop spans 16 amino acids. CDR3 sequence (DNA): TGTGCCAGCAGCGTAGCGGGGGCCCATCAATCCACTGAAGCTTTCTTT. Its protein product is CASSVAGAHQSTEAFF.

The chain uses TRBV7-6 and TRBJ1-4, with D perhaps matching TRBD1 (5 bases). Germline V gene data show CDR1 as SGHVS and CDR2 as FNYEAQ. Trimming took off 6 bases at V and 0 bases at J, with 14 bases between the two ends. The CDR3 has 16 residues. CDR3 residues: CASSPLPGATNEKLFF. The CDR3 nucleotides are TGTGCCAGCAGTCCTTTGCCGGGGGCAACTAATGAAAAACTGTTTTTT.

V and J are TRBV28 and TRBJ1-1; tentative D call: TRBD1 (6 bases). V was pared by 6 bases and J by 5 bases, with 13 bases between. Germline loops: CDR1 MDHEN, CDR2 SYDVKM. The CDR3 is made up of 13 amino acids. CDR3 bases: TGTGCCAGCAGAGTACAGGGAAGGACTGAAGCTTTCTTT. Its protein product is CASRVQGRTEAFF.

The rearrangement links TRBV6-5 to TRBJ2-5; 7 nucleotides line up with TRBD2. V lost 1 base, J lost 5 bases, and 7 bases stayed unmatched. Germline V lookup: CDR1 MNHEY, CDR2 SVGAGI. The CDR3 loop spans 15 amino acids. The CDR3 loop reads CASSYLRGTVETQYF. The CDR3 DNA reads as TGTGCCAGCAGTTACTTGCGGGGGACCGTGGAGACCCAGTACTTC.

The chain carries TRBV7-8 and TRBJ2-1; TRBD1 matches at 7 bases. CDR3 size: 15 residues. The germline gives CDR1 SGHVS, CDR2 FQNEAQ. V dropped 6 bases and J dropped 1; count of bases not matched to a gene: 6. The CDR3 protein is CASRTGQVSYNEQFF. For the CDR3, the DNA is TGTGCCAGCAGGACCGGACAGGTATCCTACAATGAGCAGTTCTTC.

This sequence joins TRBV6-1 and TRBJ1-5, with D possibly TRBD1 on 5 matching bases. V was shortened by 1 base and J by 6 bases, with 10 bases between the two germline ends. Per germline, CDR1 MNHNS and CDR2 SASEGT. This CDR3 has 14 amino acids. The CDR3 coding sequence is TGTGCCAGCAGTGAAGGGGGAGACAGTCAGCCCCAGCATTTT. Translated, it gives CASSEGGDSQPQHF.

The rearrangement uses TRBV12-5 and TRBJ1-5; maybe TRBD1 (6 bases). Trimming shortened V by 1 base and J by 4 bases, and 14 bases separated the two germline ends. The length of the CDR3 is 16 residues. The germline CDR1 and CDR2 sequences are LGHNT and FRNRAP. The CDR3 coding sequence is TGTGCTAGTGGTTTGGAACGACAGGTTTTAAATCAGCCCCAGCATTTT. Protein product: CASGLERQVLNQPQHF.

The V gene is TRBV18, the J gene TRBJ2-2; 10 bases line up with TRBD1. The CDR3 consists of 16 residues. The ends lost 3 bases at V and 5 bases at J; junction bases unmatched: 6. The germline CDR1 and CDR2 sequences are KGHSH and LQKENI. CDR3 in amino acids: CASSPSGQGSTGELFF. The CDR3, as DNA: TGTGCCAGCTCACCCTCGGGACAGGGGTCTACCGGGGAGCTGTTTTTT.

The chain joins TRBV28 to TRBJ2-7, with TRBD2 as a possible D gene (5 bases). Germline CDR1 is MDHEN and CDR2 is SYDVKM. V dropped 10 bases and J dropped 4 bases, with 17 bases sitting between them. This CDR3 has 13 amino acids. CDR3 in amino acids: CATLVGVEYEQYF. The CDR3 coding sequence is TGTGCCACCCTAGTCGGGGTCGAATACGAGCAGTACTTC.

The chain employs TRBV10-3 and TRBJ2-7, with D possibly being TRBD2 (6 bases). This CDR3 region has 16 residues. Per germline, CDR1 ENHRY and CDR2 SYGVKD. Trimming removed 3 bases from V and 3 bases from J, with 18 bases in between. The CDR3: CAISDPPGELHYEQYF. DNA of the CDR3: TGTGCCATCAGTGATCCCCCGGGAGAACTCCACTACGAGCAGTACTTC.

This clone was picked up a small number of times. The genes are TRBV5-1 and TRBJ1-2; a possible D gene is TRBD1 (5 bases). From germline, CDR1 is SGHRS and CDR2 YFSETQ. CDR3 size: 14 residues. V gave up 6 bases and J gave up 8 bases, with 20 bases separating them. The CDR3 reads CASTTGAGRSGYTF. The CDR3 DNA follows: TGCGCCAGCACCACGGGTGCAGGGCGTAGCGGCTACACCTTC.

This clone was counted between two and nine times. This chain uses TRBV4-1 with TRBJ1-5; 8 bases agree with TRBD1. The CDR3 runs to 15 residues. Germline V gene sequence: CDR1 MGHRA, CDR2 YSYEKL. J was trimmed by 4 bases and V by 2 bases; bases with no gene match: 4. The CDR3 bases are TGCGCCAGCAGCCAAACTAGACAGGGGAATCAGCCCCAGCATTTT. Translated, it gives CASSQTRQGNQPQHF.

V gene TRBV19 combines with J gene TRBJ2-1, with D tentatively TRBD1 (6 bases). CDR1 and CDR2 from the germline V gene are LNHDA and SQIVND (reference sequence). The CDR3 sequence is 15 residues long. Trimming removed 7 bases from V and 4 bases from J, with 17 bases in between. The CDR3 spells CASTDQGLSYNEQFF. CDR3 bases: TGTGCCAGTACCGATCAGGGGCTATCGTACAATGAGCAGTTCTTC.

The rearrangement uses TRBV7-9 and TRBJ1-1; no clear D. This CDR3 has 9 residues. V was trimmed by 3 bases and J by 10 bases, leaving 3 bases between them. Germline V lookup: CDR1 SEHNR, CDR2 FQNEAQ (reference sequence). Here the CDR3 DNA reads TGTGCCAGCAGCTTCCCAGCTTTCTTT. This codes for CASSFPAFF.

This clone has just one count. This sequence joins TRBV29-1 and TRBJ2-5, with D tentatively TRBD1 (5 bases). The CDR3 length is 12 residues. Germline values: CDR1 SQVTM, CDR2 ANQGSEA. Trimming shortened V by 7 bases and J by 3 bases, and 12 bases separated the two germline ends. This chain's CDR3 is CSATGAEETQYF. The CDR3 DNA follows: TGCAGCGCTACTGGGGCAGAAGAGACCCAGTACTTC.

The chain uses TRBV19 and TRBJ2-1, with D possibly being TRBD1 or TRBD2 (6 bases each). The V gene's germline CDR1 is LNHDA and CDR2 SQIVND (reference sequence). The CDR3 runs to 13 residues. V was trimmed by 5 bases and J by 6 bases, leaving 11 bases between them. The CDR3 spells CASSVQGGNEQFF. The CDR3 region has the DNA TGTGCCAGTAGTGTACAGGGAGGCAATGAGCAGTTCTTC.

This clone was recorded once. The chain's CDR3 is CASSSGSPNEKLFF. The CDR3 DNA is TGTGCCAGCTCATCCGGAAGTCCTAATGAAAAACTGTTTTTT. The chain combines TRBV18 with TRBJ1-4, with D unresolved. Trimming cost V 5 bases and J 3 bases, with 10 bases left between them. The CDR3 has 14 amino acids. Germline V lookup: CDR1 KGHSH, CDR2 LQKENI.

V is TRBV7-9 and J is TRBJ2-2; a weak D match, TRBD2 (6 bases). Germline CDR1 is SEHNR and CDR2 is FQNEAQ (reference sequence). The V end lost 3 bases, the J end lost 4 bases, and 12 bases lay between the germline ends. The CDR3 runs to 15 residues. As DNA, the CDR3 is TGTGCCAGCAGCTTCTCGGGGGTTCCCACCGGGGAGCTGTTTTTT. Protein product: CASSFSGVPTGELFF.

CDR3 amino acids: CASSLGGGGHTQYF. Here the CDR3 DNA reads TGTGCCAGCAGCTTAGGCGGGGGGGGTCATACGCAGTATTTT. This rearrangement joins TRBV7-2 to TRBJ2-3; 9 bases map to TRBD2. The CDR3 contains 14 residues. V lost 1 base and J lost 7; bases outside the gene matches: 3. CDR1 is SGHTA and CDR2 is FQGNSA in the germline V gene.

This chain joins TRBV5-1 and TRBJ1-1; 9 nucleotides align to TRBD1. The ends lost 6 bases at V and 0 bases at J; junction bases unmatched: 6. The CDR3 has 15 residues. Per the germline V gene, CDR1 is SGHRS and CDR2 is YFSETQ. For the CDR3, the DNA is TGCGCCAGCACTATCACAGGGGGCGTGAACACTGAAGCTTTCTTT. This gives the protein CASTITGGVNTEAFF.

CDR3 in DNA: TGTGCCAGCAGCTTAGACGGCCTTAGCAATCAGCCCCAGCATTTT. This gives the protein CASSLDGLSNQPQHF. The V gene is TRBV7-2, the J gene TRBJ1-5; D gene unclear. The V gene lost 1 base and the J gene lost 0 bases, with 7 bases spanning the gap. Germline V gene sequence: CDR1 SGHTA, CDR2 FQGNSA. The CDR3 contains 15 residues.

The genes are TRBV4-2 and TRBJ2-3; 14 bases fit TRBD2. The junction had 16 bases not matched to a gene; V was cut back by 5 bases and J by 3 bases. The CDR3 runs 20 residues. Germline V gene data show CDR1 as LGHNA and CDR2 as YNFKEQ. CDR3 sequence (DNA): TGTGCCAGCAGCTCCCCCGGACTAGCGGGAGGATTAGGTCTTACAGATACGCAGTATTTT. As protein: CASSSPGLAGGLGLTDTQYF.

This sequence joins TRBV6-6 and TRBJ1-1, with D maybe TRBD1 (5 bases). The CDR3 loop spans 14 amino acids. The germline V gene encodes CDR1 MNHNY and CDR2 SVGAGI (reference sequence). Trimming pared 2 bases from V and 3 bases from J, leaving 10 bases between. The CDR3 is CASSYRTGDTEAFF. Written as DNA, the CDR3 is TGTGCCAGCAGTTACAGGACGGGGGACACTGAAGCTTTCTTT.